One and the same sample provided the 19 T cell receptor beta chains below, sequenced in a study of preoperative IRX-2 immunotherapy in early breast cancer. Treatment given: preoperative locoregional IRX-2 cytokine immunotherapy. Data came from immunoSEQ multiplex PCR; TCRdb stores just in-frame clones and leaves some out. The table includes about 28,000 clones, about four fifths detected once. This material was collected from a patient treated with IRX-2 immunotherapy. Receptor source: a human donor with breast cancer.

The genes are TRBV30 and TRBJ2-5, with 9 nucleotides matching TRBD1. CDR1 is GTSNPN, CDR2 SVGIG, per germline (reference sequence). This CDR3 has 12 amino acids. The trim removed 1 base at V and 7 bases at J, leaving 1 base unmatched. The CDR3 nucleotides are TGTGCCTGGAGTGGGACAGGGGTGACCCAGTACTTC. Protein: CAWSGTGVTQYF.

The chain recombines TRBV23-1 with TRBJ1-1; perhaps TRBD1 as D (6 bases). TRBV23-1 is filed as an ORF, its function uncertain. The CDR3 loop spans 14 amino acids. The germline V and J ends were trimmed by 6 bases and 2 bases, with 13 bases remaining between them. CDR3 coding DNA: TGCGCCAGCAGCCAAGACAGGTTTAACACTGAAGCTTTCTTT. Translation gives CASSQDRFNTEAFF.

The V call is TRBV7-7, the J call TRBJ2-7; the match to TRBD2 covers 10 bases. CDR1 and CDR2 (germline): SSHAT, FNYEAQ (reference sequence). CDR3 size: 16 residues. V was pared by 0 bases and J by 2 bases, with 4 bases of the junction left unmatched. The CDR3 bases are TGTGCCAGCAGCTTAGCTTCACTAGCGGGGACCTACGAGCAGTACTTC. This encodes CASSLASLAGTYEQYF.

The genes are TRBV18 and TRBJ1-3; possibly TRBD1 for D (6 bases). Germline V gene sequence: CDR1 KGHSH, CDR2 LQKENI. The CDR3 has 15 amino acids. The V end was cut by 3 bases, the J end by 1 base, with 10 bases between. In nucleotides, the CDR3 is TGTGCCAGCTCACCGGGAGGGGGATCTGGAAACACCATATATTTT. Translation: CASSPGGGSGNTIYF.

This sequence joins TRBV18 and TRBJ2-7; TRBD1 agrees at 7 bases. Germline CDR1 and CDR2: KGHSH and LQKENI. CDR3 length equals 16 residues. V lost 6 bases, J lost 0 bases, and 11 bases stayed unmatched. This CDR3 reads CASSAMTGLLSYEQYF. The DNA of the CDR3 is TGTGCCAGCTCCGCCATGACAGGGCTTCTCTCCTACGAGCAGTACTTC.

This chain joins TRBV6-8 and TRBJ2-7, with D tentatively TRBD1 (6 bases). This CDR3 is 15 amino acids long. Germline assignment: CDR1 MNHGY and CDR2 SAAAGT. Trimming stripped 5 bases from V and 0 bases from J, with 14 bases between. The CDR3 loop is CASSHTTGFSYEQYF. CDR3 coding DNA: TGTGCCAGCAGTCATACGACAGGCTTCTCCTACGAGCAGTACTTC.

This chain links TRBV28 with TRBJ1-4; possibly TRBD1 for D (5 bases). The germline V and J ends were trimmed by 3 bases and 7 bases, with 12 bases remaining between them. This CDR3 is 14 amino acids long. In germline, CDR1 is MDHEN, CDR2 SYDVKM. CDR3 DNA sequence: TGTGCCAGCAGTTTTTGGGGGGGGAGTGAAAAACTGTTTTTT. Protein product: CASSFWGGSEKLFF. Drawing the rest from reference TRBV28 and TRBJ1-4, the complete variable domain is DVKVTQSSRYLVKRTGEKVFLECVQDMDHENMFWYRQDPGLGLRLIYFSYDVKMKEKGDIPEGYSVSREKKERFSLILESASTNQTSMYLCASSFWGGSEKLFFGSGTQLSVL.

This clone was seen once. The chain joins TRBV6-4 to TRBJ1-1, with D hard to call. V lost 2 bases and J lost 1, with 8 bases in between. The CDR3 consists of 14 residues. Germline CDR1 MRHNA, CDR2 SNTAGT. The CDR3 loop is CASSDRSKNTEAFF. The CDR3 coding sequence is TGTGCCAGCAGTGACAGGTCTAAGAACACTGAAGCTTTCTTT.

There are a few counts of this clone. The rearrangement uses TRBV19 and TRBJ2-3; TRBD1 aligns across 7 bases. Unmatched junction bases numbered 5, after V lost 3 bases and J lost 5 bases. The CDR3 spans 14 residues. Germline V CDR1 and CDR2: LNHDA, SQIVND (reference sequence). The CDR3 DNA follows: TGTGCCAGTAGTATCCGACAGGGCCTAGATACGCAGTATTTT. This encodes CASSIRQGLDTQYF. Looking up the rest from reference TRBV19 and TRBJ2-3 gives the full variable domain: DGGITQSPKYLFRKEGQNVTLSCEQNLNHDAMYWYRQDPGQGLRLIYYSQIVNDFQKGDIAEGYSVSREKKESFPLTVTSAQKNPTAFYLCASSIRQGLDTQYFGPGTRLTVL.

The V gene is TRBV11-3, the J gene TRBJ2-1; 10 positions agree with TRBD2. From germline, CDR1 is SGHNT and CDR2 YENEEA. V lost 0 bases, J lost 4 bases, and 3 bases stayed unmatched. This CDR3 has 16 amino acids. The DNA for the CDR3 is TGTGCCAGCAGCTTAGACAGGACTAGCGGTTACAATGAGCAGTTCTTC. It translates to CASSLDRTSGYNEQFF.

V usage is TRBV5-1 and J usage is TRBJ1-2, with 9 bases lining up with TRBD1. Germline V gene data show CDR1 as SGHRS and CDR2 as YFSETQ. Trimming removed 2 bases from V and 1 base from J; junction bases left unmatched: 9. This CDR3 comprises 17 residues. CDR3 nucleotides: TGCGCCAGCAGCTTACTACCCGGGACAGGGATTAACTATGGCTACACCTTC. This encodes CASSLLPGTGINYGYTF.

This sequence joins TRBV14 and TRBJ1-2; the D gene is possibly TRBD1 (5 bases). Germline CDR1 SGHDN, CDR2 FVKESK. V was clipped by 3 bases and J by 4 bases, with 9 bases between them. There are 13 residues in the CDR3. The CDR3 loop reads CASSQTDTYGYTF. Here the CDR3 DNA reads TGTGCCAGCAGCCAGACGGACACCTATGGCTACACCTTC.

The rearrangement uses TRBV29-1 and TRBJ2-7, with D unclear. CDR3 size: 12 residues. Trimming removed 4 bases at V and 0 bases at J, with 7 bases between. Per the germline V gene, CDR1 is SQVTM and CDR2 is ANQGSEA. The CDR3 DNA is TGCAGCGTTGTAATGAGCTCCTACGAGCAGTACTTC. Translation: CSVVMSSYEQYF.

The rearrangement uses TRBV19 and TRBJ2-2; D not resolved. The V gene's germline CDR1 is LNHDA and CDR2 SQIVND (reference sequence). This CDR3 has 14 amino acids. Deletions cut 4 bases from V and 3 bases from J, with 9 bases between. The CDR3 DNA reads as TGTGCCAGTAGTACTGGTCAGGACACCGGGGAGCTGTTTTTT. Protein product: CASSTGQDTGELFF.

The chain links TRBV19 to TRBJ2-1, with TRBD2 matching 15 bases. V was pared by 5 bases and J by 12 bases, with 8 bases of the junction left unmatched. The germline gives CDR1 LNHDA, CDR2 SQIVND (reference sequence). The CDR3 sequence is 15 residues long. The DNA for the CDR3 is TGTGCCAGTAGTGTCGGACTAGCGGGAGGGAGTGGGCAGTTCTTC. It specifies CASSVGLAGGSGQFF.

This chain links TRBV6-4 with TRBJ1-1, with no clear D. The V and J ends lost 5 bases and 5 bases respectively, with 15 bases between them. Looked up from germline, CDR1 is MRHNA and CDR2 is SNTAGT. This CDR3 region has 14 residues. The DNA for the CDR3 is TGTGCCAGCAGTCCCATCTCGGTGGGGACTGAAGCTTTCTTT. It encodes CASSPISVGTEAFF.

V is TRBV5-1 and J is TRBJ2-3; 11 positions agree with TRBD2. CDR3 size: 16 residues. CDR1 and CDR2 (germline): SGHRS, YFSETQ. V gave up 2 bases and J gave up 0 bases; unmatched junction bases: 2. The CDR3 sequence: CASSFRTSGSTDTQYF. CDR3 coding DNA: TGCGCCAGCAGCTTCCGGACTAGCGGGAGCACAGATACGCAGTATTTT.

This chain uses TRBV5-1 with TRBJ2-1; TRBD2 matches at 8 bases. V dropped 2 bases and J dropped 5; count of bases not matched to a gene: 6. The CDR3 sequence is 15 residues long. CDR1 and CDR2 from the germline V gene are SGHRS and YFSETQ. The CDR3 loop is CASSFGTSDNNEQFF. In DNA, the CDR3 is TGCGCCAGCAGCTTCGGGACTAGTGACAACAATGAGCAGTTCTTC.

The rearrangement links TRBV30 to TRBJ1-4, with D hard to call. The V gene's germline CDR1 is GTSNPN and CDR2 SVGIG (reference sequence). Trimming shortened V by 4 bases and J by 11 bases, and 17 bases separated the two germline ends. The CDR3 loop spans 13 amino acids. Written as DNA, the CDR3 is TGTGCCTGGACAAGAGGTACCCCGGGGAAACTGTTTTTT. This gives the protein CAWTRGTPGKLFF.